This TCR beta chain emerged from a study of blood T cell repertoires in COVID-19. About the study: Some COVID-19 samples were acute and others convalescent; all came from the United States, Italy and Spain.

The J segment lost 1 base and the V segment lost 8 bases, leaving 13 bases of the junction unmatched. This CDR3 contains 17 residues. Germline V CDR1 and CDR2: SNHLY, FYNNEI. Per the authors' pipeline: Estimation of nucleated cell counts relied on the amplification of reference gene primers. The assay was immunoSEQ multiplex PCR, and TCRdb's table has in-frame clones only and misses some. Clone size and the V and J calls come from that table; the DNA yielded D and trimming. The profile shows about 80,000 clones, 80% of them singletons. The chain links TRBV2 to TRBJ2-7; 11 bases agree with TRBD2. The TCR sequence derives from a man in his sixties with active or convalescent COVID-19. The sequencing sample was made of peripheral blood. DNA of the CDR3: TGTGCCAGCCATCAGGGGGCTAGCGGGGGGTGGTCCTACGAGCAGTACTTC. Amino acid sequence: CASHQGASGGWSYEQYF.